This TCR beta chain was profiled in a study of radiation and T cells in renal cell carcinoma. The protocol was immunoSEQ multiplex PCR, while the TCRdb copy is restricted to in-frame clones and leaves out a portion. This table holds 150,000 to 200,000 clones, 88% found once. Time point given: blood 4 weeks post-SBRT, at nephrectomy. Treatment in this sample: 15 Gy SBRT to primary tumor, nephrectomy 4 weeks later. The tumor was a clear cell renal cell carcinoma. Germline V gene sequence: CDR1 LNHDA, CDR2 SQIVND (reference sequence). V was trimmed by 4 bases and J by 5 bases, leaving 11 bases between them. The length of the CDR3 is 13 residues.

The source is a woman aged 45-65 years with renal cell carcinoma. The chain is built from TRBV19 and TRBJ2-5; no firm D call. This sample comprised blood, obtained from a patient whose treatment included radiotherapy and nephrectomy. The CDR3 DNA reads TGTGCCAGTAGTACGAGCATGGGGGAGACCCAGTACTTC. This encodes CASSTSMGETQYF.